This passage covers 12 T cell receptor beta chains from one sample sequenced in a study of early T cells in non-severe SARS-CoV-2 infection. TCRdb analysed the 5' RACE reads with MiXCR anew, one entry per CDR3 protein. The table includes about 64,000 distinct CDR3 sequences, around 20% detected once. Sequencing was performed on whole blood, taken at baseline. These TCRs come from an adult who was a healthcare worker with PCR-confirmed SARS-CoV-2 infection or an uninfected control (not recorded which).

The J gene is TRBJ2-5, the V gene TRBV20-1; possibly TRBD2 for D (6 bases). Germline-derived CDR1 and CDR2 are DFQATT and SNEGSKA (reference sequence). Deletions cut 4 bases from V and 0 bases from J, with 18 bases between. This CDR3 has 16 amino acids. The CDR3 loop is CSATRSGTPNQETQYF. CDR3 DNA sequence: TGCAGTGCTACAAGATCCGGGACTCCCAACCAAGAGACCCAGTACTTC.

V is TRBV20-1 and J is TRBJ2-1; 12 nucleotides match TRBD2. V shed 7 bases, J shed 7 bases, and the junction held 14 bases outside the gene matches. This CDR3 spans 16 amino acids. Looked up from germline, CDR1 is DFQATT and CDR2 is SNEGSKA (reference sequence). The CDR3 loop is CSGSYTTSGSRNEQFF. CDR3 DNA: TGCAGTGGATCGTACACGACTAGCGGGAGTAGGAATGAGCAGTTCTTC.

This clonotype was found a few times. This sequence joins TRBV2 and TRBJ2-1; 7 nucleotides align to TRBD2. Germline lookup yields CDR1 SNHLY and CDR2 FYNNEI. The CDR3 is 14 amino acids. V lost 10 bases and J lost 0; bases outside the gene matches: 6. CDR3 coding DNA: TGTGCCAACTCTGGGGAGGGCTCCTACAATGAGCAGTTCTTC. Translation: CANSGEGSYNEQFF.

Many counts were recorded for this clonotype. The chain is built from TRBV20-1 and TRBJ2-1; 7 bases match TRBD2. This CDR3 has 11 amino acids. The J segment lost 7 bases and the V segment lost 5 bases, leaving 2 bases of the junction unmatched. Germline-derived CDR1 and CDR2 are DFQATT and SNEGSKA (reference sequence). The CDR3 DNA is TGCAGTGCTTTAGCGGGTAATGAGCAGTTCTTC. Protein product: CSALAGNEQFF.

This clonotype was counted once. The CDR3 sequence is CAISAGEISTDTQYF. CDR3 nucleotides: TGTGCCATCAGCGCAGGGGAGATTTCCACAGATACGCAGTATTTT. V and J are TRBV10-3 and TRBJ2-3; maybe TRBD1 (6 bases). The CDR3 runs to 15 residues. CDR1 is ENHRY and CDR2 is SYGVKD in the germline V gene. The ends were cut back, 6 bases at V and 2 bases at J, with 15 bases in the middle.

V and J are TRBV27 and TRBJ2-1; 9 bases align to TRBD2. This CDR3 has 14 residues. In germline, CDR1 is MNHEY, CDR2 SMNVEV (reference sequence). The J segment lost 6 bases and the V segment lost 5 bases, leaving 5 bases of the junction unmatched. CDR3 in amino acids: CASSITSGSNEQFF. CDR3 nucleotides: TGTGCCAGCAGTATTACTAGCGGGTCCAATGAGCAGTTCTTC.

In this sample, this clonotype turned up many times. The CDR3 sequence: CASSQTWTATAYGYTF. The CDR3, as DNA: TGCGCCAGCAGCCAAACTTGGACAGCAACGGCCTACGGCTACACCTTC. The V and J genes are TRBV4-3 and TRBJ1-2; D is perhaps TRBD1 (6 bases). Germline CDR1 LGHNA, CDR2 YSLEER. Trimming took 2 bases from V and 8 from J, leaving 21 bases between them. There are 16 residues in the CDR3.

CDR3 residues: CASSLVWGASYEQYF. Written as DNA, the CDR3 is TGCGCCAGCAGCTTGGTTTGGGGGGCGTCCTACGAGCAGTACTTC. The chain uses TRBV5-1 and TRBJ2-7; either TRBD1 or TRBD2 may fit D (6 bases each). The germline V gene has CDR1 SGHRS and CDR2 YFSETQ. This CDR3 is built from 15 residues. Trimming removed 0 bases from V and 1 base from J, with 11 bases in between.

This clonotype came up many times. This chain joins TRBV20-1 and TRBJ1-5, with D uncertain. This CDR3 spans 13 amino acids. Germline V lookup: CDR1 DFQATT, CDR2 SNEGSKA (reference sequence). Trimming shortened V by 1 base and J by 0 bases, and 4 bases separated the two germline ends. The CDR3 nucleotides read TGCAGTGCTAGAGGTGCTAGCAATCAGCCCCAGCATTTT. This translates into CSARGASNQPQHF.

The CDR3 region is CASSLVLAGVSNEQFF. In nucleotides, the CDR3 is TGTGCCAGCAGCTTAGTTCTAGCGGGAGTGAGTAATGAGCAGTTCTTC. The rearrangement uses TRBV7-2 and TRBJ2-1; 10 bases map to TRBD2. Unmatched junction bases numbered 7, after V lost 1 base and J lost 7 bases. CDR1 SGHTA and CDR2 FQGNSA come from the germline V gene. The CDR3 contains 16 residues.

This chain links TRBV25-1 with TRBJ2-1; 9 bases are a match to TRBD2. CDR1 and CDR2 from the germline V gene are MGHDK and SYGVNS. The CDR3 has 14 amino acids. Trimming removed 3 bases from V and 8 bases from J; junction bases left unmatched: 5. This CDR3 reads CASSDAGGGDEQFF. CDR3 in DNA: TGTGCCAGCAGTGACGCGGGAGGGGGTGATGAGCAGTTCTTC.

The chain uses TRBV5-1 and TRBJ2-5; TRBD2 agrees at 7 bases. V gave up 4 bases and J gave up 0 bases; unmatched junction bases: 12. The CDR3 spans 17 residues. Germline V gene sequence: CDR1 SGHRS, CDR2 YFSETQ. In DNA form, the CDR3 reads TGCGCCAGCAGCAAGACCGGCGCGGGAGCGAACCAAGAGACCCAGTACTTC. This translates into CASSKTGAGANQETQYF.